One and the same sample provided the 7 T cell receptor beta chains below, sequenced in a study of blood T cell repertoires in COVID-19. TCRdb's table, derived via immunoSEQ multiplex PCR, lists solely in-frame clones and lacks some. The repertoire holds about 200,000 clones, 85% seen once, with approximately 5% in the top ten. Sequenced input: peripheral blood. The receptors were gathered from a woman of 80 years or more with acute or convalescent COVID-19.

V gene TRBV6-6 combines with J gene TRBJ2-2; D may be TRBD1 (6 bases). This CDR3 region has 14 residues. V lost 2 bases to trimming and J lost 4 bases, with 8 bases between them. Per the germline V gene, CDR1 is MNHNY and CDR2 is SVGAGI (reference sequence). CDR3 protein: CASSYRGSTGELFF. DNA of the CDR3: TGTGCCAGCAGTTACAGGGGGTCCACCGGGGAGCTGTTTTTT.

This clone was seen just once. The CDR3 region is CASSFGQINQPQHF. The CDR3 bases are TGTGCCAGCAGCTTCGGACAAATCAATCAGCCCCAGCATTTT. This rearrangement joins TRBV16 to TRBJ1-5; weak D call: TRBD1 (5 bases). The germline V and J ends were trimmed by 5 bases and 3 bases, with 11 bases remaining between them. This CDR3 has 14 residues. Germline CDR1 reads KGHSY; CDR2 reads FQNENV. Combining the CDR3 with reference TRBV16 and TRBJ1-5 gives the whole variable domain GEEVAQTPKHLVRGEGQKAKLYCAPIKGHSYVFWYQQVLKNEFKFLISFQNENVFDETGMPKERFSAKCLPNSPCSLEIQATKLEDSAVYFCASSFGQINQPQHFGDGTRLSIL.

This rearrangement joins TRBV7-9 to TRBJ1-4, with a tentative D call TRBD1 (6 bases). This CDR3 comprises 14 residues. The V end lost 1 base, the J end lost 5 bases, and 8 bases lay between the germline ends. Looked up from germline, CDR1 is SEHNR and CDR2 is FQNEAQ (reference sequence). The CDR3 DNA follows: TGTGCCAGCAGCTTAGGGACAGACAATGAAAAACTGTTTTTT. This translates into CASSLGTDNEKLFF.

This rearrangement joins TRBV19 to TRBJ1-3, with a weak D call TRBD1 (6 bases). Germline CDR1 and CDR2: LNHDA and SQIVND (reference sequence). The CDR3 sequence is 15 residues long. V dropped 7 bases and J dropped 2 bases, with 15 bases sitting between them. The CDR3 loop is CASTFSGAAGNTIYF. The CDR3 DNA is TGTGCCAGTACTTTCTCAGGGGCAGCTGGAAACACCATATATTTT. Complete variable domain (other parts from reference TRBV19 and TRBJ1-3): DGGITQSPKYLFRKEGQNVTLSCEQNLNHDAMYWYRQDPGQGLRLIYYSQIVNDFQKGDIAEGYSVSREKKESFPLTVTSAQKNPTAFYLCASTFSGAAGNTIYFGEGSWLTVV.

The rearrangement uses TRBV4-3 and TRBJ2-1, with 8 bases lining up with TRBD2. This CDR3 has 16 amino acids. With V trimmed by 0 bases and J by 6 bases, 7 bases remained unmatched. Per germline, CDR1 LGHNA and CDR2 YSLEER. The CDR3 DNA sequence: TGCGCCAGCAGCCAAGATTGGCGGGAGGTAGGCAATGAGCAGTTCTTC. Protein sequence: CASSQDWREVGNEQFF.

The chain couples TRBV2 to TRBJ1-4; TRBD1 aligns across 11 bases. The V segment lost 7 bases and the J segment 7 bases; nucleotides outside the gene matches: 2. The length of the CDR3 is 13 residues. Germline-derived CDR1 and CDR2 are SNHLY and FYNNEI. DNA of the CDR3: TGTGCCAGCAAAGGGACAGGGGGTGAAAAACTGTTTTTT. Amino acid sequence: CASKGTGGEKLFF. Combining the CDR3 with reference TRBV2 and TRBJ1-4 gives the whole variable domain EPEVTQTPSHQVTQMGQEVILRCVPISNHLYFYWYRQILGQKVEFLVSFYNNEISEKSEIFDDQFSVERPDGSNFTLKIRSTKLEDSAMYFCASKGTGGEKLFFGSGTQLSVL.

The rearrangement joins TRBV4-3 to TRBJ2-5, with D possibly TRBD2 on 6 matching bases. The CDR3 totals 15 residues. Trimming cost V 3 bases and J 5 bases, with 16 bases left between them. The germline V gene has CDR1 LGHNA and CDR2 YSLEER. This chain's CDR3 is CASSHQAGTGETQYF. The CDR3 DNA sequence: TGCGCCAGCAGCCACCAGGCGGGGACGGGGGAGACCCAGTACTTC.